This T cell receptor (beta chain) was identified during a study of OX40 agonist ivuxolimab in advanced cancers. In the study overall: Patients received the agonistic anti-OX40 (CD134) antibody ivuxolimab. General study findings and limits: The study found that CD8+ T cells averaged more expanded clones than CD4+.

The CDR3 runs 15 residues. Germline assignment: CDR1 SGDLS and CDR2 YYNGEE. V gave up 0 bases and J gave up 1 base, with 10 bases separating them. Remarks on this clone: Antigen unknown.

Assay used: immunoSEQ multiplex PCR; TCRdb lists only in-frame clones, some missing. The table shows about 68,000 clones, with approximately 82% occurring only once. On cycle 4 day 1 and cycle 7 day 1, as well as at baseline, blood was sampled. The TCR sequence derives from an adult with an advanced solid tumor such as melanoma, head and neck, liver or kidney cancer. The sample was CD4+ or CD8+ T cells sorted from blood, taken in a trial of the OX40 agonist ivuxolimab. This rearrangement joins TRBV9 to TRBJ1-1, with D unclear. In nucleotides, the CDR3 is TGTGCCAGCAGCGTAGGGGGAGCGGAGAACACTGAAGCTTTCTTT. Its translation: CASSVGGAENTEAFF.